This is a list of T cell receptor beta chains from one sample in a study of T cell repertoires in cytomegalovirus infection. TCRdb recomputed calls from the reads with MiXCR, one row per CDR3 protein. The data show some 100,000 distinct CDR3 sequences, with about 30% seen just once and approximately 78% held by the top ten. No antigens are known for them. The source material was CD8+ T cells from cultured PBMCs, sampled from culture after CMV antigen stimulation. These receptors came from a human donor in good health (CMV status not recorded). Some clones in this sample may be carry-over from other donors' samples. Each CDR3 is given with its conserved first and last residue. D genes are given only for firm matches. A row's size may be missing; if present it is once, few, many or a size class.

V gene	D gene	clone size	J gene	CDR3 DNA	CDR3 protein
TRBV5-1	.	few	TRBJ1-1	TGCGCCAGCAGCCAGGTTTCGCTTATGAACACTGAAGCTTTCTTT	CASSQVSLMNTEAFF
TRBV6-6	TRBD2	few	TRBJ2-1	TGTGCCAGCAGTTACGCACTAGCGAAGTCCAATGAGCAGTTCTTC	CASSYALAKSNEQFF
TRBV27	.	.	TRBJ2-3	TGTGCCAGCACCTCAATGGGGAGCACAGATACGCAGTATTTT	CASTSMGSTDTQYF
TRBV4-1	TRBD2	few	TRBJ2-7	TGCGCCAGCAGCCAAGACGTCCAGAGGGTAGCGGGGGGACTATCTGGGGCCTACGAGCAGTACTTC	CASSQDVQRVAGGLSGAYEQYF
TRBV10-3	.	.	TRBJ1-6	TGTGCCATCGGGGGGGCAGATAATTCACCCCTCCACTTT	CAIGGADNSPLHF
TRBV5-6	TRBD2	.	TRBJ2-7	TGTGCCAGCACTGTTGGCGGGGGGATGCTTTACGAGCAGTACTTC	CASTVGGGMLYEQYF
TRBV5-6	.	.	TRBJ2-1	TGTGCCAGCAGCTTGCAGACCAATGAGCAGTTCTTC	CASSLQTNEQFF
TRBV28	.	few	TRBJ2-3	TGTGCCAGCAGTGATCCCGGGACTCCTAACACAGATACGCAGTATTTT	CASSDPGTPNTDTQYF
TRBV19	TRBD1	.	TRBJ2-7	TGTGCCAGTAGTACTAATACAGGGGGATTCACCTACGAGCAGTACTTC	CASSTNTGGFTYEQYF
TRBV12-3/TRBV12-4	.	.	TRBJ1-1	TGTGCCAGCAGTTTCAGGGTCACTGAAGCTTTCTTT	CASSFRVTEAFF
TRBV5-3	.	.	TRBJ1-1	TGTGCCAGCAGCTCACTCACGGGCGGCGACACTGAAGCTTTCTTT	CASSSLTGGDTEAFF
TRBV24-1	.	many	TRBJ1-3	TGTGCCACCAGTGATTCCCGGGCCGGTGGAAACACCATATATTTT	CATSDSRAGGNTIYF
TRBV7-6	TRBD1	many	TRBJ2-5	TGTGCCAGCAGCGCGACAGGGGAAGAGACCCAGTACTTC	CASSATGEETQYF
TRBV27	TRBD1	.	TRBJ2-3	TGTGCCAGCAGTTCGTCCCGGGACAGGTTCCTGGATACGCAGTATTTT	CASSSSRDRFLDTQYF
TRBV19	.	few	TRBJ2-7	TGTGCCAGTAGTAGCGGTACCTCCTACGAGCAGTACTTC	CASSSGTSYEQYF
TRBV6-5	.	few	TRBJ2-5	TGTGCCAGTTCCCCGGGGGCCTCTGGAGAGACCCAGTACTTC	CASSPGASGETQYF
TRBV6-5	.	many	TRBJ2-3	TGTGCCAGCAGTTACTCTCACAGCTCTAGCACAGATACGCAGTATTTT	CASSYSHSSSTDTQYF
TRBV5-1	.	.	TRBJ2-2	TGCGCCAGTAACGGGGCCGGGGAGCTGTTTTTT	CASNGAGELFF
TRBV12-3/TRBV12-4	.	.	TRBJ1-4	TGTGCCAGCAGTACCGGCGCCGGGACGAAACTGTTTTTT	CASSTGAGTKLFF
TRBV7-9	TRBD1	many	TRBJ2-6	TGTGCCAGCAGCCCCTGGGGGACAGGGGAAAAATCTGGGGCCAACGTCCTGACTTTC	CASSPWGTGEKSGANVLTF
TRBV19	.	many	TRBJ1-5	TGTGCCAGTAGTGTGGGGGGCGGGGGTCAGCCCCAGCATTTT	CASSVGGGGQPQHF
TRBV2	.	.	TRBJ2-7	TGTGCCAGCAGAGCCATGTGGGACCACGAGCAGTACTTC	CASRAMWDHEQYF
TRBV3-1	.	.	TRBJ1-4	TGTGCCAGCAGCCAACCGGACATCCCTAATGAAAAACTGTTTTTT	CASSQPDIPNEKLFF
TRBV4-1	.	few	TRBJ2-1	TGCGCCAGCAGCCAAGGGACATCGGCGGCAAATGAGCAGTTCTTC	CASSQGTSAANEQFF
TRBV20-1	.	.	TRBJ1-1	TGCAGTGCTAGAGAGGAATACAAGTCGAACACTGAAGCTTTCTTT	CSAREEYKSNTEAFF
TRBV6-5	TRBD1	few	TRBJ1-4	TGTGCCAGCAGTTACTCGACAGGGGGAATTGAAGAAAAACTGTTTTTT	CASSYSTGGIEEKLFF
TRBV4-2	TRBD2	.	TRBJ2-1	TGTGCCAGCAGCCAAGCCGGGACTAGCGGGGGGACTTACAATGAGCAGTTCTTC	CASSQAGTSGGTYNEQFF
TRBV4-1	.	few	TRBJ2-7	TGCGCCAGCAGCCATTGGGGGCAGGGCCCGAGCGAGCAGTACTTC	CASSHWGQGPSEQYF
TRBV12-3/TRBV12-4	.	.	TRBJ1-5	TGTGCCAGCAGTGCAGGGCTGAGGGGCAATCAGCCCCAGCATTTT	CASSAGLRGNQPQHF
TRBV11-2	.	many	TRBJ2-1	TGTGCCAGCAGCTTAGTCCCGGATTACAATGAGCAGTTCTTC	CASSLVPDYNEQFF
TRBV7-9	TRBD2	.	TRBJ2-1	TGTGCCAGCAGCTTCCCTAGCGGGGGGGCATTTGAGCAGTTCTTC	CASSFPSGGAFEQFF
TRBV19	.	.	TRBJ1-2	TGTGCCAGTGGGAGGGAGTATGGCTACACCTTC	CASGREYGYTF